This paragraph covers one TCR beta chain sequence. Its specificity is not known. Other DNA sequences in this specimen translate into the identical CDR3. The record originates from a study of T cell responses to AZD1222 COVID-19 vaccine. Study-wide results and limits: Clonal diversity was possibly underestimated; the donors were predominantly white British and more often female. Spike-specific TCR breadth rose after two AZD1222 doses, and depth rose as well. The peak T cell response came first, and repertoires were sampled only after it.

Repertoires were generated with immunoSEQ multiplex PCR, while TCRdb's copy carries only in-frame clones and drops some. In the table there are some 150,000 clones, around 92% of which are singletons. From germline, CDR1 is MNHEY and CDR2 SMNVEV (reference sequence). The CDR3 is 12 amino acids. The ends lost 9 bases at V and 3 bases at J; junction bases unmatched: 5. The receptor's source is an adult in good health. The rearrangement joins TRBV27 to TRBJ2-7; 7 nucleotides agree with TRBD1. Sequences were derived from peripheral blood, sampled on day 0 of MenACWY control vaccination. In DNA form, the CDR3 reads TGTGCCAGTCGACAGGGAAGCTACGAGCAGTACTTC. It specifies CASRQGSYEQYF.